The T cell receptor (beta chain) under discussion was sequenced for a study of cytomegalovirus exposure and HLA in healthy donors. The wider study: As released early, the data held roughly 85 million unique TCRs from HLA-typed donors.

Study-wide results and limits: The study put 150 to 200 TCR beta chains on its list as cytomegalovirus-associated. Per a later analysis, HLA-associated TCR beta chains showed more clonal expansion than other, equally common TCR beta chains. TCR beta sequences reportedly predicted the HLA-A and HLA-B alleles of most subjects accurately.

Researchers ran the PCR with 60 Vbeta and 13 Jbeta primers. Data came from immunoSEQ multiplex PCR; TCRdb stores just in-frame clones and leaves some out. The sample has approximately 110,000 clones; over 60% are singletons. With regard to this clone: Its antigen is currently unknown.

CDR3 length: 14 amino acids. Unmatched junction bases numbered 8, after V lost 4 bases and J lost 7 bases. Germline assignment: CDR1 SGDLS and CDR2 YYNGEE. The sequenced sample consisted of PBMCs. This chain links TRBV9 with TRBJ1-5, with 7 bases aligning to TRBD1. The clonotype originates from a middle-aged woman in good health and CMV-seropositive. The CDR3 DNA is TGTGCCAGCAGCCTTAGACAGGGCGGGCAGCCCCAGCATTTT. Translation: CASSLRQGGQPQHF.